What follows are 32 T cell receptor beta chains derived from one specimen sequenced in a study of blood T cell repertoires in COVID-19. The data were produced by immunoSEQ multiplex PCR, yet TCRdb's version contains in-frame clones alone and is incomplete. The profile shows 150,000 to 200,000 clones, about three quarters of them singletons. The sequenced material came from peripheral blood. These receptors were taken from a woman older than 75 with active or convalescent COVID-19.

V and J are TRBV18 and TRBJ2-2, with TRBD2 matching 7 bases. Germline CDR1 and CDR2: KGHSH and LQKENI. With 5 bases clipped from V and 8 bases from J, the junction kept 11 bases outside the gene matches. The CDR3 sequence is 15 residues long. The CDR3 loop reads CASSSLAGARGELFF. CDR3 in DNA: TGTGCCAGCTCATCCTTAGCGGGCGCCAGAGGGGAGCTGTTTTTT.

V usage is TRBV28 and J usage is TRBJ2-1; 10 bases line up with TRBD1. Losses at the gene ends were 5 bases for V and 2 bases for J; bases not matched to a gene: 6. The CDR3 loop spans 16 amino acids. The V gene's germline CDR1 is MDHEN and CDR2 SYDVKM. CDR3 region: CASSLAGTGAYNEQFF. The CDR3 nucleotides are TGTGCCAGCAGTCTCGCCGGGACAGGGGCCTACAATGAGCAGTTCTTC.

This clone was found a few times. This rearrangement joins TRBV2 to TRBJ2-4; D is unresolved. The CDR3 totals 17 residues. Trimming pared 2 bases from V and 0 bases from J, leaving 14 bases between. Germline CDR1 and CDR2: SNHLY and FYNNEI. The CDR3 region has the DNA TGTGCCAGCAGTGAACAATCGTCAGCGCTAGCCAAAAACATTCAGTACTTC. Translating gives CASSEQSSALAKNIQYF.

The chain joins TRBV24-1 to TRBJ2-1, with 13 bases matching TRBD2. The CDR3 sequence is 17 residues long. V dropped 2 bases and J dropped 8; count of bases not matched to a gene: 8. Germline lookup yields CDR1 KGHDR and CDR2 SFDVKD. The CDR3 DNA reads as TGTGCCACCAGTGATTCTGGACTAGCGGGGGCCTTACATGAGCAGTTCTTC. This translates into CATSDSGLAGALHEQFF.

The rearrangement joins TRBV28 to TRBJ1-1; D uncertain. Trimming removed 5 bases at V and 5 bases at J, with 21 bases between. Looked up from germline, CDR1 is MDHEN and CDR2 is SYDVKM. The CDR3 totals 16 residues. As DNA, the CDR3 is TGTGCCAGCAGTCCAATGAGGATCAACGATCGTACTGAAGCTTTCTTT. It is translated as CASSPMRINDRTEAFF.

CDR3 in amino acids: CASSRRTGRGQTYEQYF. The CDR3 DNA reads TGTGCCAGCAGTCGGAGGACAGGGCGGGGTCAGACCTACGAGCAGTACTTC. The chain has TRBV6-6 and TRBJ2-7; 8 bases are shared with TRBD1. The germline V gene has CDR1 MNHNY and CDR2 SVGAGI (reference sequence). V shed 5 bases, J shed 2 bases, and the junction held 14 bases outside the gene matches. The CDR3 extends over 17 amino acids.

The chain employs TRBV5-1 and TRBJ1-2, with D tentatively TRBD1 (6 bases). The germline V and J ends were trimmed by 3 bases and 4 bases, with 16 bases remaining between them. The V gene's germline CDR1 is SGHRS and CDR2 YFSETQ. The CDR3 extends over 15 amino acids. The CDR3 DNA reads TGCGCCAGCAGCTCACAGGGAAGAGGCGCCTATGGCTACACCTTC. Translation gives CASSSQGRGAYGYTF.

The rearrangement uses TRBV7-8 and TRBJ1-2; 8 bases align to TRBD1. Germline V lookup: CDR1 SGHVS, CDR2 FQNEAQ. Germline trimming cut 3 bases from V and 4 bases from J; bases unmatched to any gene: 13. The CDR3 totals 17 residues. The CDR3 region is CASSLRFGTGEAYGYTF. The CDR3 coding sequence is TGTGCCAGCAGCTTGAGATTCGGGACAGGTGAGGCCTATGGCTACACCTTC.

V and J are TRBV5-4 and TRBJ2-5; a weak D match, TRBD1 (5 bases). V was cut by 4 bases and J by 5 bases, with 18 bases left in between. CDR3 size: 15 residues. Germline CDR1 SGHNT, CDR2 YYREEE (reference sequence). The CDR3, as DNA: TGTGCCAGCAGCATGAACGTCGCAGGGTTGGAGACCCAGTACTTC. It encodes CASSMNVAGLETQYF.

This chain connects TRBV19 to TRBJ2-1; TRBD1 might be the D (5 bases). This CDR3 contains 15 residues. V was trimmed by 4 bases and J by 8 bases, leaving 18 bases between them. Germline CDR1 is LNHDA and CDR2 is SQIVND (reference sequence). CDR3 protein: CASSTRWAGQDEQFF. The CDR3 bases are TGTGCCAGTAGTACGAGGTGGGCAGGGCAGGATGAGCAGTTCTTC.

The chain is built from TRBV20-1 and TRBJ2-7; 7 bases map to TRBD2. The CDR3 consists of 12 residues. The V gene end was trimmed by 3 bases and the J gene end by 3 bases; junction bases not matched to a gene: 2. Germline CDR1 reads DFQATT; CDR2 reads SNEGSKA (reference sequence). CDR3 sequence reads: CSASAGDYEQYF. The CDR3 DNA reads TGCAGTGCTAGTGCGGGGGACTACGAGCAGTACTTC.

The gene calls are TRBV5-6 and TRBJ2-7; D unresolved. Per germline, CDR1 SGHDT and CDR2 YYEEEE. CDR3 size: 16 residues. Trimming removed 0 bases from V and 0 bases from J, with 13 bases in between. CDR3 bases: TGTGCCAGCAGCTTGGAGAGCCTCCTCACCTCCTACGAGCAGTACTTC. Translated, it gives CASSLESLLTSYEQYF.

The V gene is TRBV7-9, the J gene TRBJ1-1; D gene uncertain. The V gene lost 5 bases and the J gene lost 10 bases, with 8 bases spanning the gap. The CDR3 covers 10 residues. The germline gives CDR1 SEHNR, CDR2 FQNEAQ (reference sequence). DNA of the CDR3: TGTGCCAGCAGCCCGAGCCGAGCTTTCTTT. Its protein product is CASSPSRAFF.

The chain is built from TRBV7-2 and TRBJ2-5; tentative D call: TRBD2 (6 bases). V lost 1 base and J 4 bases, leaving 13 bases between the germline ends. The CDR3 loop spans 15 amino acids. Germline values: CDR1 SGHTA, CDR2 FQGNSA. The CDR3 DNA reads TGTGCCAGCAGCTTAGATAGCGGAACTCGAGAGACCCAGTACTTC. It specifies CASSLDSGTRETQYF.

CDR3 region: CASSRFSSPLHF. The CDR3 DNA reads TGTGCCAGCAGCCGATTCTCTTCACCCCTCCACTTT. J is TRBJ1-6 and V is TRBV7-8, with D unclear. CDR1 and CDR2 from the germline V gene are SGHVS and FQNEAQ. CDR3 length: 12 residues. Trimming shortened V by 5 bases and J by 9 bases, and 8 bases separated the two germline ends.

V usage is TRBV10-1 and J usage is TRBJ1-4; D not certain. The CDR3 is 13 residues long. Germline V lookup: CDR1 WNHNN, CDR2 SYGVQD (reference sequence). V was cut by 8 bases and J by 7 bases, with 14 bases left in between. CDR3 sequence reads: CASQRGQLEKLFF. DNA for the CDR3: TGCGCCAGCCAACGGGGTCAACTTGAAAAACTGTTTTTT.

The genes are TRBV5-5 and TRBJ2-1, with 7 bases matching TRBD1. Trimming took 4 bases from V and 0 from J; bases not matched to a gene: 7. This CDR3 spans 16 amino acids. Germline V gene sequence: CDR1 SGHKS, CDR2 YYEKEE (reference sequence). CDR3 region: CASSTTGKGSYNEQFF. The CDR3 nucleotides are TGTGCCAGCAGCACGACAGGGAAAGGCTCCTACAATGAGCAGTTCTTC.

This chain connects TRBV2 to TRBJ1-1; D is undetermined. V shed 4 bases and J shed 1 base, with 7 bases lying between them. The CDR3 consists of 13 residues. Looked up from germline, CDR1 is SNHLY and CDR2 is FYNNEI. This chain's CDR3 is CASSVGENTEAFF. The CDR3 region has the DNA TGTGCCAGCAGTGTAGGAGAGAACACTGAAGCTTTCTTT.

The chain carries TRBV28 and TRBJ1-5, with D possibly being TRBD1 (6 bases). The CDR3 has 12 residues. CDR1 MDHEN and CDR2 SYDVKM come from the germline V gene. V gave up 3 bases and J gave up 12 bases, with 12 bases separating them. CDR3 amino acids: CASSFGQLYQHF. The DNA of the CDR3 is TGTGCCAGCAGTTTCGGACAGCTTTACCAGCATTTT.

This chain connects TRBV19 to TRBJ1-2; D is undetermined. V was trimmed by 4 bases and J by 0 bases, leaving 12 bases between them. This CDR3 comprises 15 residues. Germline CDR1 and CDR2: LNHDA and SQIVND (reference sequence). CDR3 bases: TGTGCCAGTAGTACCGGGTGGTACGCTAACTATGGCTACACCTTC. It codes for CASSTGWYANYGYTF.

The genes are TRBV3-1 (or the pseudogene TRBV3-2) and TRBJ2-5; D perhaps matches TRBD1 (6 bases). The CDR3 is made up of 13 amino acids. Trimming removed 8 bases at V and 2 bases at J, with 12 bases between. Germline CDR1 and CDR2: LGHDT and YNNKEL (reference sequence). CDR3 in DNA: TGTGCCAGCTGCGCCGGGACACAAGAGACCCAGTACTTC. It translates to CASCAGTQETQYF.

The chain has TRBV19 and TRBJ2-7; tentative D call: TRBD1 (7 bases). The CDR3 loop spans 16 amino acids. CDR1 and CDR2 (germline): LNHDA, SQIVND (reference sequence). V was cut by 5 bases and J by 3 bases, with 20 bases left in between. The CDR3 DNA is TGTGCCAGTAGTCCCTCAGGGGGGCATGGGGTCTACGAGCAGTACTTC. Translation: CASSPSGGHGVYEQYF.

V and J are TRBV4-1 and TRBJ1-4; D is unresolved. This CDR3 spans 15 amino acids. CDR1 is MGHRA, CDR2 YSYEKL, per germline. The V gene lost 1 base and the J gene lost 5 bases, with 11 bases spanning the gap. In DNA form, the CDR3 reads TGCGCCAGCAGCCAAGTTGGGCTGCCCAATGAAAAACTGTTTTTT. The encoded protein is CASSQVGLPNEKLFF.

This chain joins TRBV5-6 and TRBJ1-2; D remains ambiguous. V lost 4 bases to trimming and J lost 4 bases, with 17 bases between them. The CDR3 extends over 15 amino acids. Germline V gives CDR1 SGHDT, CDR2 YYEEEE. The CDR3 coding sequence is TGTGCCAGCAGCGCCCTCGGGAGGGCGGGCTATGGCTACACCTTC. Its protein product is CASSALGRAGYGYTF.

The chain links TRBV24-1 to TRBJ2-2, with a tentative D call TRBD1 (6 bases). CDR3 size: 20 residues. CDR1 and CDR2 from the germline V gene are KGHDR and SFDVKD. V was cut by 2 bases and J by 5 bases, with 26 bases left in between. This chain's CDR3 is CATSDYGLGPGQTVTGELFF. As DNA, the CDR3 is TGTGCCACCAGTGATTACGGTTTGGGACCGGGACAAACCGTTACCGGGGAGCTGTTTTTT.

The chain carries TRBV11-2 and TRBJ2-3; 7 bases are shared with TRBD2. CDR3 size: 14 residues. Unmatched junction bases numbered 6, after V lost 5 bases and J lost 4 bases. The germline CDR1 and CDR2 sequences are SGHAT and FQNNGV. The CDR3 DNA is TGTGCCAGCAGCCGGGGTCGGGGGGCAGATACGCAGTATTTT. It is translated as CASSRGRGADTQYF. Supplemented by reference TRBV11-2 and TRBJ2-3, the full variable domain reads EAGVAQSPRYKIIEKRQSVAFWCNPISGHATLYWYQQILGQGPKLLIQFQNNGVVDDSQLPKDRFSAERLKGVDSTLKIQPAKLEDSAVYLCASSRGRGADTQYFGPGTRLTVL.

The chain joins TRBV7-2 to TRBJ1-2; possible D gene TRBD1, 6 bases. This CDR3 has 13 amino acids. From germline, CDR1 is SGHTA and CDR2 FQGNSA. Trimming took off 5 bases at V and 8 bases at J, with 15 bases between the two ends. The CDR3 is CASSAEGVGGYTF. The DNA of the CDR3 is TGTGCCAGCAGCGCCGAGGGGGTAGGGGGCTACACCTTC.

This chain uses TRBV30 with TRBJ1-2; 8 positions agree with TRBD1. After removal of 2 bases from V and 2 bases from J, the junction contained 4 bases not matched to a gene. Looked up from germline, CDR1 is GTSNPN and CDR2 is SVGIG (reference sequence). The CDR3 runs 14 residues. CDR3: CAWSPWDRNYGYTF. CDR3 coding DNA: TGTGCCTGGAGTCCCTGGGACAGGAACTATGGCTACACCTTC.

This chain uses TRBV4-2 with TRBJ2-3, with D possibly TRBD2 on 6 matching bases. Germline CDR1 and CDR2: LGHNA and YNFKEQ. This CDR3 region has 14 residues. V dropped 0 bases and J dropped 6 bases, with 10 bases sitting between them. For the CDR3, the DNA is TGTGCCAGCAGCCAAGACGGGAGCGCCGATACGCAGTATTTT. This gives the protein CASSQDGSADTQYF.

The rearrangement links TRBV10-3 to TRBJ1-2, with a possible D match to TRBD1 (5 bases). The CDR3 extends over 13 amino acids. The germline CDR1 and CDR2 sequences are ENHRY and SYGVKD. V lost 10 bases, J lost 5 bases, and 17 bases lay in between. The CDR3 loop reads CATREGPQYGYTF. CDR3 nucleotide sequence: TGTGCCACCAGAGAGGGGCCTCAATATGGCTACACCTTC.

The rearrangement links TRBV28 to TRBJ1-2, with D perhaps matching TRBD1 (6 bases). Trimming left V 4 bases short and J 4 bases short, with 19 bases between. CDR3 length: 16 amino acids. Looked up from germline, CDR1 is MDHEN and CDR2 is SYDVKM. This CDR3 reads CASSSSLGQRSYGYTF. CDR3 nucleotides: TGTGCCAGCAGTTCCTCCCTCGGACAGAGAAGCTATGGCTACACCTTC.

This rearrangement joins TRBV10-3 to TRBJ2-7; D is perhaps TRBD1 (5 bases). Germline V gene data show CDR1 as ENHRY and CDR2 as SYGVKD. V lost 3 bases and J 1 base, leaving 10 bases between the germline ends. The CDR3 sequence is 14 residues long. CDR3 amino acids: CAISDLGQSYEQYF. The CDR3 nucleotides are TGTGCCATCAGTGACTTGGGGCAGTCCTACGAGCAGTACTTC.